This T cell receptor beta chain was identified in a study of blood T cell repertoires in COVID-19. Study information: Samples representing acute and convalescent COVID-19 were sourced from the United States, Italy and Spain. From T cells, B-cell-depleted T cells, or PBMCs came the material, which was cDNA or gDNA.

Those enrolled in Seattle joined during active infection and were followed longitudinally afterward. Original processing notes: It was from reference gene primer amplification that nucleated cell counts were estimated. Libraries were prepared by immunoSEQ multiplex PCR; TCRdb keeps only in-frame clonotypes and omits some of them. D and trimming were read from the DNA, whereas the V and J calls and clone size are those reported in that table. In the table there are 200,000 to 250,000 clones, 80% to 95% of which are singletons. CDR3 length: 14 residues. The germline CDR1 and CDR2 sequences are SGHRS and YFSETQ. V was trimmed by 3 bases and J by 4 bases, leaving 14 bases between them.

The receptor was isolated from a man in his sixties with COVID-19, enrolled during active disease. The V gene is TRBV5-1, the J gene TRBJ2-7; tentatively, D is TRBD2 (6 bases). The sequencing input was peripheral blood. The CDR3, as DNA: TGCGCCAGCAGCTCCGGGACTGGCGAATACGAGCAGTACTTC. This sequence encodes CASSSGTGEYEQYF. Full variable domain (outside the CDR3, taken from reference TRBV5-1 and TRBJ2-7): KAGVTQTPRYLIKTRGQQVTLSCSPISGHRSVSWYQQTPGQGLQFLFEYFSETQRNKGNFPGRFSGRQFSNSRSEMNVSTLELGDSALYLCASSSGTGEYEQYFGPGTRLTVT.